This is a list of T cell receptor beta chains from one sample in a study of T cells after somatic rescue of genetic block. Some clones are missing from TCRdb's copy, which holds only in-frame ones; the method was immunoSEQ multiplex PCR. The sample includes some 14,000 clones, 60% to 75% of them seen just once. Sequencing was done on a sample of peripheral blood mononuclear cells (PBMCs). The source of these receptors is a man between 18 and 35 years old. Both conserved end residues are part of each CDR3. Each record gives: D gene, V gene, CDR3 length, clone size, CDR3 protein. The D gene is left open where the match is weak. Where a row states a size, it is once, few, many or the class of an expanded clone; other rows omit it.

TRBD1 | TRBV7-8 | 13 | - | CASSIQGNQPQHF
- | TRBV4-2 | 19 | - | CASSQDPAGGGSGANVLTF
- | TRBV5-4 | 17 | medium-sized | CASSAPVGGGGQYEQYF
- | TRBV18 | 15 | - | CASSPGEGTNYGYTF
TRBD1 | TRBV7-3 | 15 | - | CASSFRGQASYEQYF
- | TRBV14 | 17 | - | CASSLQQGKGFQETQYF
- | TRBV6-5 | 15 | - | CASSYGAGVNTEAFF
- | TRBV25-1 | 17 | - | CASSGHGGRASQETQYF
- | TRBV18 | 14 | - | CASSPPRGTDTQYF
- | TRBV7-9 | 14 | - | CASSPGTFTGTQYF
- | TRBV28 | 13 | - | CASSFGRYYEQYF
- | TRBV5-1 | 15 | once | CASSFEKASNTEAFF
- | TRBV5-1 | 14 | once | CASSLAAVGETQYF
- | TRBV7-2 | 16 | - | CASSLRQATSTDTQYF
- | TRBV5-8 | 16 | - | CASSWTQGLGQETQYF
- | TRBV5-1 | 14 | - | CASSQGSSTDTQYF
- | TRBV27 | 14 | once | CASSMWSNRVEQYF
TRBD1 | TRBV25-1 | 15 | - | CASSSRGQVDYGYTF
- | TRBV18 | 16 | - | CASSRGAGSMSYEQYF
- | TRBV5-1 | 15 | - | CASSFRLRSYNEQFF
- | TRBV2 | 16 | few | CASRGYPSAPNEKLFF
- | TRBV6-6 | 14 | - | CASSLRGLNSPLHF
TRBD2 | TRBV7-3 | 14 | - | CASSVTSGSNEQFF
- | TRBV7-8 | 15 | - | CASTLDGIYGYGYTF
- | TRBV30 | 14 | - | CAWSRIAVQETQYF